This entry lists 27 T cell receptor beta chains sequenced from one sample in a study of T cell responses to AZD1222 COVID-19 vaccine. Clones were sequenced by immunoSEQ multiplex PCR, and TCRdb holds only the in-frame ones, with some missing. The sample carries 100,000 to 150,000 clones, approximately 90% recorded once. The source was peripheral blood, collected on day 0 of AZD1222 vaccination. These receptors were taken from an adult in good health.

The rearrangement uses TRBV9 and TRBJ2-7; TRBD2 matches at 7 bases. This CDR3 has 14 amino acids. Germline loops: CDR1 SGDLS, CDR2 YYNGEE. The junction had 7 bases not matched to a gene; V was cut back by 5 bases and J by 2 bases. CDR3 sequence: CASSLGGRTYEQYF. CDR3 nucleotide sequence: TGTGCCAGCAGTCTCGGCGGGAGAACCTACGAGCAGTACTTC. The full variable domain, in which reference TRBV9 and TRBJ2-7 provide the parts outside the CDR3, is DSGVTQTPKHLITATGQRVTLRCSPRSGDLSVYWYQQSLDQGLQFLIQYYNGEERAKGNILERFSAQQFPDLHSELNLSSLELGDSALYFCASSLGGRTYEQYFGPGTRLTVT.

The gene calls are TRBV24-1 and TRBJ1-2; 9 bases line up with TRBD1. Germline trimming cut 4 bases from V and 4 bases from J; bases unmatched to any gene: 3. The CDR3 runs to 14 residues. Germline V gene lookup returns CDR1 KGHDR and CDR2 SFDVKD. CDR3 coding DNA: TGTGCCACCAGTGACCCGACAGGGGGCTATGGCTACACCTTC. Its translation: CATSDPTGGYGYTF.

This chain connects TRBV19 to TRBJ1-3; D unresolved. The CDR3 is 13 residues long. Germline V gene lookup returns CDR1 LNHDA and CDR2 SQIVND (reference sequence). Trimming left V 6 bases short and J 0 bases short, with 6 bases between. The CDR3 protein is CASRTFSGNTIYF. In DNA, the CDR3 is TGTGCCAGTAGAACCTTCTCTGGAAACACCATATATTTT.

CDR3 protein: CARRGQGAPGANVLTF. The CDR3 DNA sequence: TGCGCCCGCCGGGGACAGGGGGCCCCTGGGGCCAACGTCCTGACTTTC. J is TRBJ2-6 and V is TRBV10-2; 12 bases map to TRBD1. The CDR3 sequence is 16 residues long. CDR1 WSHSY and CDR2 SAAADI come from the germline V gene. Trimming cost V 11 bases and J 2 bases; bases outside gene matches: 7.

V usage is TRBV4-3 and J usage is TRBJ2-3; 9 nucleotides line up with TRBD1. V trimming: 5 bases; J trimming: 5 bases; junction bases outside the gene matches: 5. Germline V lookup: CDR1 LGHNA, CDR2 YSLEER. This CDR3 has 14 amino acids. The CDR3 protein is CASSGTGRRDTQYF. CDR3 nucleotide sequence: TGCGCCAGCAGCGGGACAGGGCGGAGAGATACGCAGTATTTT.

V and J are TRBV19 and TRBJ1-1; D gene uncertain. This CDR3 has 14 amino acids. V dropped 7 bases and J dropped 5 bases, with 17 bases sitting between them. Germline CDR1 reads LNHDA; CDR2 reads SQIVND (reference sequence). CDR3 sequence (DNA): TGTGCCAGTACCTACGGGCAGAGAGGAACTGAAGCTTTCTTT. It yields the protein CASTYGQRGTEAFF.

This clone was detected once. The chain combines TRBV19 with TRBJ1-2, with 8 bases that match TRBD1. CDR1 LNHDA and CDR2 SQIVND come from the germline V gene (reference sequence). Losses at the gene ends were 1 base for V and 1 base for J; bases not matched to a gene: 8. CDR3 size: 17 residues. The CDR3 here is CASSIGQGPKNNYGYTF. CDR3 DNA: TGTGCCAGTAGTATAGGACAGGGGCCAAAGAATAACTATGGCTACACCTTC.

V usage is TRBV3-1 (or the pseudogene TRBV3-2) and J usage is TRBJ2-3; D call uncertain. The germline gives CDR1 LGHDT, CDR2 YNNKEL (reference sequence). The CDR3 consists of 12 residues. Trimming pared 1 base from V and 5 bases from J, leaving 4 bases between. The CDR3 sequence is CASSQGGDTQYF. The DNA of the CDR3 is TGTGCCAGCAGCCAAGGAGGAGATACGCAGTATTTT.

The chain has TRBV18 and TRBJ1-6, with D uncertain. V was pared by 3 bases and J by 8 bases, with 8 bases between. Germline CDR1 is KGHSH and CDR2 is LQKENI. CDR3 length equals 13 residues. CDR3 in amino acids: CASSPRRDSPLHF. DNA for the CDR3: TGTGCCAGCTCACCCAGGAGGGATTCACCCCTCCACTTT.

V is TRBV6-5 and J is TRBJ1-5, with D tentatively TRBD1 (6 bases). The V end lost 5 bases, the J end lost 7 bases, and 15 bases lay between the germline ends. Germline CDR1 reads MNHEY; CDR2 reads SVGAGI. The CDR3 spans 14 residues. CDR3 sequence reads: CASSPSDRAQPQHF. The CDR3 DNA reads TGTGCCAGCAGTCCTTCGGACAGAGCCCAGCCCCAGCATTTT.

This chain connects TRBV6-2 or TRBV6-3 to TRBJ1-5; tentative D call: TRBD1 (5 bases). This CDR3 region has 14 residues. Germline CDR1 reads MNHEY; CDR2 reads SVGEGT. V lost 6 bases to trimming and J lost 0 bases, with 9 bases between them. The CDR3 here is CASSPDSSNQPQHF. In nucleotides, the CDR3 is TGTGCCAGCAGCCCCGACAGTAGCAATCAGCCCCAGCATTTT.

CDR3 protein: CASSTITGPNTEAFF. DNA for the CDR3: TGTGCCAGCAGCACAATTACAGGCCCCAACACTGAAGCTTTCTTT. V usage is TRBV9 and J usage is TRBJ1-1; weak D call: TRBD1 (5 bases). The V gene lost 4 bases and the J gene lost 2 bases, with 15 bases spanning the gap. This CDR3 region has 15 residues. Germline-derived CDR1 and CDR2 are SGDLS and YYNGEE.

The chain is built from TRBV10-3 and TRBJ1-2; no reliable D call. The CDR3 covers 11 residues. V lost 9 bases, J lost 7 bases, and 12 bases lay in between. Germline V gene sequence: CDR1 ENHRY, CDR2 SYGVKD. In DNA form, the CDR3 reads TGTGCCATAACCGGAGGAGGTGGCTACACCTTC. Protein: CAITGGGGYTF.

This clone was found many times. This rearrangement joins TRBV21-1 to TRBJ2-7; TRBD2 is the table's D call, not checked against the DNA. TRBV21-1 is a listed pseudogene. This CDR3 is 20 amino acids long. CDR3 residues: CASSKDGRPLAGRRTYEQYF. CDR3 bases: TGTGCCAGCAGCAAAGACGGCAGGCCTCTAGCGGGACGAAGGACCTACGAGCAGTACTTC.

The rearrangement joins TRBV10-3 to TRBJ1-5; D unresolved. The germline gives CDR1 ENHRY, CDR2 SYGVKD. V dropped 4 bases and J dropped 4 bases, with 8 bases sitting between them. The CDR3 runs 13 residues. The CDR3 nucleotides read TGTGCCATCAGTGTCGACCCAAATCAGCCCCAGCATTTT. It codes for CAISVDPNQPQHF.

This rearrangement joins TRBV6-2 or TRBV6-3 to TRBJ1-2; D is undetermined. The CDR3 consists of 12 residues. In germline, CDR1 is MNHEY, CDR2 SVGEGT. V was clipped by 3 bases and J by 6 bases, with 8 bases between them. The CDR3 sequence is CASSYSRHGYTF. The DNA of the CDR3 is TGTGCCAGCAGTTATTCACGGCATGGCTACACCTTC.

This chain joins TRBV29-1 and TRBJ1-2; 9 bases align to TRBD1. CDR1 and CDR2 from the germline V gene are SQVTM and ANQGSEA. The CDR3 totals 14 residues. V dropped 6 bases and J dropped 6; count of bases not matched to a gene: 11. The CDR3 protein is CSVLRRDRENGYTF. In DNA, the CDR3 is TGCAGCGTCCTCCGGCGGGACAGGGAGAATGGCTACACCTTC. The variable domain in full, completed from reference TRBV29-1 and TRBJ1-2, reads SAVISQKPSRDICQRGTSLTIQCQVDSQVTMMFWYRQQPGQSLTLIATANQGSEATYESGFVIDKFPISRPNLTFSTLTVSNMSPEDSSIYLCSVLRRDRENGYTFGSGTRLTVV.

CDR3 sequence: CASSDGGKWGGELFF. CDR3 nucleotide sequence: TGTGCCAGCAGCGACGGAGGGAAATGGGGCGGGGAGCTGTTTTTT. The V and J genes are TRBV7-3 and TRBJ2-2, with a weak D call TRBD2 (6 bases). Germline CDR1 reads SGHTA; CDR2 reads FQGTGA. This CDR3 is built from 15 residues. V was clipped by 5 bases and J by 7 bases, with 17 bases between them.

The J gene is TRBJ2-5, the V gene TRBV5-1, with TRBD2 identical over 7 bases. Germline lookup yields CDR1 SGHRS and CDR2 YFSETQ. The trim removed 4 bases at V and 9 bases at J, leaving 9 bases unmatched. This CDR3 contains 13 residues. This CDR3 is CASSGGDKSSQYF. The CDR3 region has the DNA TGCGCCAGCAGCGGGGGGGATAAGAGTTCCCAGTACTTC.

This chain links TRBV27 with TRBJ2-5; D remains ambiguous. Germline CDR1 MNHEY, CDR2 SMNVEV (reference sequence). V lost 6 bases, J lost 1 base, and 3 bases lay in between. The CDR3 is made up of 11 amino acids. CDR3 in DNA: TGTGCCAGCAGGGGCCAAGAGACCCAGTACTTC. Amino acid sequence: CASRGQETQYF.

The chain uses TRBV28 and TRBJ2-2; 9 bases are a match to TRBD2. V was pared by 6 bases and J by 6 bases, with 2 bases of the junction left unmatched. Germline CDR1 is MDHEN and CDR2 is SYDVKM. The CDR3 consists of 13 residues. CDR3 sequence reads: CASSRTSAGELFF. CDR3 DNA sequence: TGTGCCAGCAGCCGGACTAGCGCCGGGGAGCTGTTTTTT.

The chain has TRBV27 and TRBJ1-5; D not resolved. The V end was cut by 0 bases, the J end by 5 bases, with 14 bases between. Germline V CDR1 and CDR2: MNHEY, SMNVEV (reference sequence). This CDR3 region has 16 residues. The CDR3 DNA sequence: TGTGCCAGCAGTTTATCAGCCGGGTCCCCCTATCAGCCCCAGCATTTT. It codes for CASSLSAGSPYQPQHF.

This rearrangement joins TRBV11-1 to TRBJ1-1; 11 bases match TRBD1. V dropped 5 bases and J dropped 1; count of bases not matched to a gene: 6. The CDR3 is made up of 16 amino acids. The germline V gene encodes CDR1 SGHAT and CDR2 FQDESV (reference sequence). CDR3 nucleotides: TGTGCCAGCAGCCCTGGGACAGGGGGTAGGAACACTGAAGCTTTCTTT. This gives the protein CASSPGTGGRNTEAFF.

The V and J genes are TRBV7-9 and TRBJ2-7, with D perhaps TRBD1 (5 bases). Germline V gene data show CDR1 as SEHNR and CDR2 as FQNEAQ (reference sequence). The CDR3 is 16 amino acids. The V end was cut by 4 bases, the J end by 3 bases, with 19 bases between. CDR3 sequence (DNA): TGTGCCAGCAGCTCCCCCGTGGGCCAAGGACACTACGAGCAGTACTTC. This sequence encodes CASSSPVGQGHYEQYF.

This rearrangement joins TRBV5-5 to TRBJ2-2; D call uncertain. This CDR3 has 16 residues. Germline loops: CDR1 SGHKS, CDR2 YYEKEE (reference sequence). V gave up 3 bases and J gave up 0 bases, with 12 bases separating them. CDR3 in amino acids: CASSSDGIPNTGELFF. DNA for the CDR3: TGTGCCAGCAGCTCAGACGGAATACCGAACACCGGGGAGCTGTTTTTT.

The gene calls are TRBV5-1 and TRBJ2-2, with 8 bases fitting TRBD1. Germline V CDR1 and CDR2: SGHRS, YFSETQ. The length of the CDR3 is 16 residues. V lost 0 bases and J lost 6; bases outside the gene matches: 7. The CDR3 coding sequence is TGCGCCAGCAGCTTGGACGGACAGGGTCTCTCCGGGGAGCTGTTTTTT. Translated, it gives CASSLDGQGLSGELFF.

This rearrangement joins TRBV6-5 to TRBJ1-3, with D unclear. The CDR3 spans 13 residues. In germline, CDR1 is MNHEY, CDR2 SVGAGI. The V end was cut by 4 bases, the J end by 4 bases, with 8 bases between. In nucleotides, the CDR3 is TGTGCCAGCAGTTTATCGGAAGGAAACACCATATATTTT. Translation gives CASSLSEGNTIYF.